These 10 T cell receptor beta chains originate from one sample sequenced in a study of shared clonotypes between healthy human individuals. Assay: immunoSEQ multiplex PCR; the TCRdb copy retains only in-frame clones and omits some. The sample lists 490,000 or so clones, roughly 85% occurring once. Sequenced input: PBMCs. These receptors were collected from a woman between 40 and 55 years old in good health. Some clones in this sample may be carry-over from other donors' samples.

A word on this clone: This sample also contains other DNA sequences that code for the same CDR3. The rearrangement links TRBV30 to TRBJ1-1; TRBD1 is a possible D gene (5 bases). The germline V gene has CDR1 GTSNPN and CDR2 SVGIG (reference sequence). The CDR3 has 13 residues. Trimming left V 0 bases short and J 1 base short, with 6 bases between. This CDR3 reads CAWSVDRNTEAFF. The CDR3 coding sequence is TGTGCCTGGAGTGTTGACAGGAACACTGAAGCTTTCTTT.

V is TRBV11-2 and J is TRBJ2-5, with D perhaps TRBD1 (6 bases). The CDR3 totals 13 residues. Germline CDR1 is SGHAT and CDR2 is FQNNGV. The V and J ends lost 5 bases and 7 bases respectively, with 14 bases between them. CDR3 DNA sequence: TGTGCCAGCAGCGCAGCAGGGGAAGCGACCCAGTACTTC. It yields the protein CASSAAGEATQYF.

This chain links TRBV10-2 with TRBJ2-7, with a weak D call TRBD2 (6 bases). V was pared by 3 bases and J by 2 bases, with 14 bases between. Germline CDR1 reads WSHSY; CDR2 reads SAAADI. The CDR3 has 15 amino acids. CDR3 bases: TGCGCCAGCAGTGATCCGACTAGGACAACCTACGAGCAGTACTTC. Encoded protein: CASSDPTRTTYEQYF.

This clone was observed a handful of times. This chain links TRBV7-6 with TRBJ2-7, with 10 bases identical to TRBD2. Trimming removed 1 base from V and 1 base from J; junction bases left unmatched: 1. The CDR3 is 15 residues long. Germline CDR1 and CDR2: SGHVS and FNYEAQ. The CDR3 sequence is CASSLGTSGSYEQYF. The CDR3 DNA is TGTGCCAGCAGCTTAGGGACTAGCGGTTCCTACGAGCAGTACTTC.

A note on this clone: A much larger clone lies a single base off, so this may be a read error. The rearrangement links TRBV7-2 to TRBJ2-7, with TRBD1 identical over 9 bases. From germline, CDR1 is SGHTA and CDR2 FQGNSA. With 7 bases clipped from V and 6 bases from J, the junction kept 7 bases outside the gene matches. CDR3 length: 13 residues. The CDR3 DNA follows: TGTGCCAGCATAACCAGACAGGGGGGCGAGCAGTACTTC. Translating gives CASITRQGGEQYF.

The chain joins TRBV28 to TRBJ1-1; perhaps TRBD1 as D (6 bases). The V and J ends lost 5 bases and 4 bases respectively, with 8 bases between them. The CDR3 totals 12 residues. CDR1 is MDHEN, CDR2 SYDVKM, per germline. CDR3 bases: TGTGCCAGCAGTCGAGGGGGCACTGAAGCTTTCTTT. Residues: CASSRGGTEAFF.

The chain employs TRBV7-8 and TRBJ1-1; D is unresolved. CDR1 SGHVS and CDR2 FQNEAQ come from the germline V gene. The V and J ends lost 1 base and 5 bases respectively, with 5 bases between them. This CDR3 has 12 residues. The chain's CDR3 is CASSLVLTEAFF. The CDR3, as DNA: TGTGCCAGCAGCTTAGTGTTAACTGAAGCTTTCTTT. Supplemented by reference TRBV7-8 and TRBJ1-1, the full variable domain reads GAGVSQSPRYKVAKRGQDVALRCDPISGHVSLFWYQQALGQGPEFLTYFQNEAQLDKSGLPSDRFFAERPEGSVSTLKIQRTQQEDSAVYLCASSLVLTEAFFGQGTRLTVV.

The genes are TRBV7-6 and TRBJ2-5, with D possibly matching TRBD2 (5 bases). V lost 4 bases to trimming and J lost 5 bases, with 8 bases between them. The length of the CDR3 is 12 residues. Per germline, CDR1 SGHVS and CDR2 FNYEAQ. The DNA of the CDR3 is TGTGCCAGCAGCTCACGCGGGGAGACCCAGTACTTC. This encodes CASSSRGETQYF.

This clone came up once. V and J are TRBV30 and TRBJ1-5; TRBD1 is a possible D gene (5 bases). The length of the CDR3 is 9 residues. CDR1 GTSNPN and CDR2 SVGIG come from the germline V gene (reference sequence). The V end was cut by 5 bases, the J end by 16 bases, with 12 bases between. In DNA form, the CDR3 reads TGTGCCTGGGGGGGACCGAATCATTTT. Encoded protein: CAWGGPNHF.

The gene calls are TRBV4-2 and TRBJ2-2; 13 nucleotides line up with TRBD2. Germline V gene data show CDR1 as LGHNA and CDR2 as YNFKEQ. The CDR3 consists of 16 residues. J gave up 7 bases and V 5 bases, and 7 bases lay outside the gene matches. This chain's CDR3 is CASSKTSGGLSGELFF. DNA for the CDR3: TGTGCCAGCAGCAAGACTAGCGGGGGGTTGAGCGGGGAGCTGTTTTTT.